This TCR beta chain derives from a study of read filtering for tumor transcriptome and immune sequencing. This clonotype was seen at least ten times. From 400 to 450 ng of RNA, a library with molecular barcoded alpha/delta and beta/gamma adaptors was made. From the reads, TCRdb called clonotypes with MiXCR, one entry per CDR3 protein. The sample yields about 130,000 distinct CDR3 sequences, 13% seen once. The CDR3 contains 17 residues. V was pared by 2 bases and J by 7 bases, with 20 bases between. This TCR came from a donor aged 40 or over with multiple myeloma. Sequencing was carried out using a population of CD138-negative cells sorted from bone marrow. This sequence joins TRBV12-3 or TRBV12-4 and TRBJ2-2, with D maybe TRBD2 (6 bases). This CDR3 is CASSLIFRGRTNGELFF. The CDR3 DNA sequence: TGTGCCAGCAGTTTAATTTTCCGGGGCAGGACTAACGGGGAGCTGTTTTTT.